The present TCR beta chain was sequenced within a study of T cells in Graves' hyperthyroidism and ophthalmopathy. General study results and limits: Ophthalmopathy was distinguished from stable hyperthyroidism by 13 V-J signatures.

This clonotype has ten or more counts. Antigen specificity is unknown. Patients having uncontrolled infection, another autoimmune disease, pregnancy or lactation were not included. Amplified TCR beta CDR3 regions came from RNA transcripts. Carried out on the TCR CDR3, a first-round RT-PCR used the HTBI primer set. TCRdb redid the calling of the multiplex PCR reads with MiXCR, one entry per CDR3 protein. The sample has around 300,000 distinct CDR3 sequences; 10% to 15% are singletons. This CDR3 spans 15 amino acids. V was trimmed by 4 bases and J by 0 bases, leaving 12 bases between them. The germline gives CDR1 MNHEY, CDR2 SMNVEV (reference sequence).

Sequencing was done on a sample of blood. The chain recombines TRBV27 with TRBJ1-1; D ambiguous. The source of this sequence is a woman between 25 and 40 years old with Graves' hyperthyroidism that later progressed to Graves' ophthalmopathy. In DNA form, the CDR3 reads TGTGCCAGCAGTTCGAACCTTGGCATGAACACTGAAGCTTTCTTT. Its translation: CASSSNLGMNTEAFF.